The clone carrying this T cell receptor (beta chain) was detected only a few times. Its antigen is not identified. CDR3 length: 15 amino acids. The germline V gene has CDR1 DFQATT and CDR2 SNEGSKA (reference sequence). According to the study, TCR beta libraries were built with iRepertoire HTBI primers and CDR3-region Arm-PCR. MiXCR, run by TCRdb on the multiplex PCR reads, gives a single entry per CDR3 protein. This table holds 350,000 to 450,000 distinct CDR3 sequences, 12% found once. The sample is drawn from a study of regulatory T cells in long-lasting Graves disease. Findings and limits, study-wide: Sampling was limited to peripheral blood rather than thyroid tissue.

Documented time point: newly diagnosed GD, antithyroid drugs for less than 3 months. Generation of the TCR library employed RNA extracted from PBMCs. The patients included were those that came from an endocrinology department in Xi'an, China. The same sample was also used in a study of T cells in Graves' hyperthyroidism and ophthalmopathy.

The origin of this receptor is a woman younger than 30 with Graves disease. Source: peripheral blood mononuclear cells (PBMCs), taken at new diagnosis, from a patient treated with antithyroid drugs. V and J are TRBV20-1 and TRBJ2-7, with 11 bases that match TRBD2. The CDR3 DNA reads as TGCAGTGCCAGAGGCCTACTAGCGGGGGCCTACGAGCAGTACGTC. Protein product: CSARGLLAGAYEQYV.